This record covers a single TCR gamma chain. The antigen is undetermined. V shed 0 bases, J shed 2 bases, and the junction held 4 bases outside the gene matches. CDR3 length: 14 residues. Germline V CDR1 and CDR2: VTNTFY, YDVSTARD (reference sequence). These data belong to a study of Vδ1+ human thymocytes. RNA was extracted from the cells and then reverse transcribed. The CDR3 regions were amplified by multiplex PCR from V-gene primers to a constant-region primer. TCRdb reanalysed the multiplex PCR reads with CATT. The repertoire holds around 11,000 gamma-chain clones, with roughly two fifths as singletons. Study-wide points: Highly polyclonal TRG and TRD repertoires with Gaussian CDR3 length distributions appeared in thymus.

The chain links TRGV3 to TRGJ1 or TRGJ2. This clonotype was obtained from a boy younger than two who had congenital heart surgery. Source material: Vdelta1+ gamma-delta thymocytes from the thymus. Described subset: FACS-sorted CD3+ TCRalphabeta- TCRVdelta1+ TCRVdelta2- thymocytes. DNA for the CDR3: TGTGCCACCTGGGACAGGCCTTATTATTATAAGAAACTCTTT. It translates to CATWDRPYYYKKLF.